Below, 26 T cell receptor beta chains from the same sample are listed, as sequenced in a study of blood T cell repertoires in COVID-19. The protocol was immunoSEQ multiplex PCR, while the TCRdb copy is restricted to in-frame clones and leaves out a portion. This table holds 370,000 or so clones, roughly four fifths found once. The specimen sequenced was peripheral blood. All receptors derive from a human donor with acute or convalescent COVID-19. The donor label of this sample is uncertain.

CDR3 nucleotide sequence: TGTGCCAGCAGCAGTCCGGGACTAGCGGGAGCCGTGAACACCGGGGAGCTGTTTTTT. Amino acid sequence: CASSSPGLAGAVNTGELFF. The chain links TRBV21-1 to TRBJ2-2; TRBD2, the D gene given by the table, was not confirmed from the DNA. TRBV21-1 is an annotated pseudogene. The CDR3 consists of 19 residues.

This clone was detected only once. The genes are TRBV3-1 (or the pseudogene TRBV3-2) and TRBJ1-1; D is perhaps TRBD1 (6 bases). This CDR3 spans 11 amino acids. The V gene's germline CDR1 is LGHDT and CDR2 YNNKEL (reference sequence). V was clipped by 8 bases and J by 4 bases, with 8 bases between them. CDR3 sequence (DNA): TGTGCCAGCGGGGGGGCCACTGAAGCTTTCTTT. Translation gives CASGGATEAFF.

This clone was picked up one time. The chain employs TRBV19 and TRBJ2-1; perhaps TRBD1 as D (7 bases). Per germline, CDR1 LNHDA and CDR2 SQIVND (reference sequence). CDR3 size: 15 residues. V lost 0 bases to trimming and J lost 4 bases, with 10 bases between them. In nucleotides, the CDR3 is TGTGCCAGTAGTATAGATGCGGGACAGTACAATGAGCAGTTCTTC. Its translation: CASSIDAGQYNEQFF. Together with reference TRBV19 and TRBJ2-1, the CDR3 gives the full variable domain: DGGITQSPKYLFRKEGQNVTLSCEQNLNHDAMYWYRQDPGQGLRLIYYSQIVNDFQKGDIAEGYSVSREKKESFPLTVTSAQKNPTAFYLCASSIDAGQYNEQFFGPGTRLTVL.

This clone has only a few counts. The identical CDR3 is also encoded by other nucleotide sequences in the sample. This chain uses TRBV6-1 with TRBJ1-1; perhaps TRBD1 as D (5 bases). V gave up 3 bases and J gave up 3 bases, with 11 bases separating them. This CDR3 spans 14 amino acids. From germline, CDR1 is MNHNS and CDR2 SASEGT. In nucleotides, the CDR3 is TGTGCCAGCAGTGAGCCGGGACTCTACACTGAAGCTTTCTTT. Protein sequence: CASSEPGLYTEAFF.

As concerns this clone: Different DNA sequences within this sample yield the same CDR3. The chain combines TRBV18 with TRBJ1-1; D perhaps matches TRBD1 (5 bases). Germline values: CDR1 KGHSH, CDR2 LQKENI. The CDR3 sequence is 13 residues long. V gave up 6 bases and J gave up 1 base, with 9 bases separating them. Here the CDR3 reads CASSAGRNTEAFF. The CDR3, as DNA: TGTGCCAGCTCCGCGGGACGGAACACTGAAGCTTTCTTT.

The V call is TRBV29-1, the J call TRBJ2-7, with D possibly matching TRBD1 (6 bases). The CDR3 spans 13 residues. Per germline, CDR1 SQVTM and CDR2 ANQGSEA. Trimming left V 2 bases short and J 3 bases short, with 11 bases between. The chain's CDR3 is CSVEKQGDYEQYF. The CDR3 DNA is TGCAGCGTTGAAAAACAGGGCGACTACGAGCAGTACTTC.

CDR3 region: CASSLVGGSEQYF. The CDR3 coding sequence is TGTGCCAGCAGCTTAGTTGGGGGCTCCGAGCAGTACTTC. The chain couples TRBV7-9 to TRBJ2-7; the D gene is possibly TRBD1 (6 bases). The CDR3 consists of 13 residues. Germline lookup yields CDR1 SEHNR and CDR2 FQNEAQ (reference sequence). V gave up 1 base and J gave up 6 bases, with 10 bases separating them.

The chain links TRBV19 to TRBJ1-2; unclear D gene. Trimming removed 8 bases from V and 1 base from J, with 23 bases in between. Looked up from germline, CDR1 is LNHDA and CDR2 is SQIVND (reference sequence). The CDR3 spans 17 residues. This CDR3 reads CASATFTARLNNYGYTF. The CDR3 DNA is TGTGCCAGTGCGACCTTTACAGCCCGGCTCAATAACTATGGCTACACCTTC.

The rearrangement uses TRBV7-2 and TRBJ2-1; 9 positions agree with TRBD2. The CDR3 contains 16 residues. Germline CDR1 SGHTA, CDR2 FQGNSA. V was clipped by 5 bases and J by 6 bases; unmatched bases: 11. The CDR3 DNA follows: TGTGCCAGCAGCCTATATAGCGGGAGCGGTATCAATGAGCAGTTCTTC. This encodes CASSLYSGSGINEQFF.

The J gene is TRBJ2-7, the V gene TRBV18, with 8 bases identical to TRBD2. Germline loops: CDR1 KGHSH, CDR2 LQKENI. The J segment lost 5 bases and the V segment lost 3 bases, leaving 18 bases of the junction unmatched. This CDR3 spans 18 amino acids. CDR3: CASSPVGVAGRVVHEQYF. The CDR3 bases are TGTGCCAGCTCACCGGTGGGAGTAGCGGGAAGGGTCGTCCACGAGCAGTACTTC.

The chain has TRBV7-8 and TRBJ2-3; D is possibly TRBD2 (6 bases). CDR3 length equals 15 residues. Trimming cost V 5 bases and J 5 bases, with 17 bases left between them. The V gene's germline CDR1 is SGHVS and CDR2 FQNEAQ. In DNA, the CDR3 is TGTGCCAGCAGCACCGGGACCACCGGGGGAGATACGCAGTATTTT. It is translated as CASSTGTTGGDTQYF.

The genes are TRBV30 and TRBJ1-1, with D hard to call. Trimming cost V 3 bases and J 0 bases, with 8 bases left between them. This CDR3 is 13 amino acids long. From germline, CDR1 is GTSNPN and CDR2 SVGIG (reference sequence). DNA for the CDR3: TGTGCCTGGAGGAACACACTGAACACTGAAGCTTTCTTT. Translating gives CAWRNTLNTEAFF.

The chain combines TRBV2 with TRBJ1-5; 10 bases align to TRBD1. Germline assignment: CDR1 SNHLY and CDR2 FYNNEI. The CDR3 consists of 15 residues. V gave up 3 bases and J gave up 6 bases; unmatched junction bases: 5. This chain's CDR3 is CASSEDRGGGQPQHF. As DNA, the CDR3 is TGTGCCAGCAGTGAGGACAGGGGGGGAGGTCAGCCCCAGCATTTT. Together with reference TRBV2 and TRBJ1-5, the CDR3 gives the full variable domain: EPEVTQTPSHQVTQMGQEVILRCVPISNHLYFYWYRQILGQKVEFLVSFYNNEISEKSEIFDDQFSVERPDGSNFTLKIRSTKLEDSAMYFCASSEDRGGGQPQHFGDGTRLSIL.

The V and J genes are TRBV28 and TRBJ1-1, with 10 bases aligning to TRBD1. This CDR3 is 14 amino acids long. Per germline, CDR1 MDHEN and CDR2 SYDVKM. J was trimmed by 10 bases and V by 6 bases; bases with no gene match: 11. The CDR3 sequence is CASSPGQGGARAFF. The DNA of the CDR3 is TGTGCCAGCAGCCCTGGACAGGGGGGGGCACGAGCTTTCTTT.

This clone occurred many times. The rearrangement joins TRBV6-5 to TRBJ1-5; D might be TRBD1 (6 bases). V dropped 10 bases and J dropped 4 bases, with 20 bases sitting between them. CDR1 and CDR2 (germline): MNHEY, SVGAGI. CDR3 length: 15 amino acids. CDR3 in amino acids: CATQRYPQGNQPQHF. The DNA for the CDR3 is TGTGCCACCCAGAGGTACCCCCAGGGGAATCAGCCCCAGCATTTT.

The chain combines TRBV7-2 with TRBJ1-6; the D is unclear. Germline lookup yields CDR1 SGHTA and CDR2 FQGNSA. Deletions cut 2 bases from V and 7 bases from J, with 15 bases between. The CDR3 has 16 amino acids. In DNA form, the CDR3 reads TGTGCCAGCAGCTTACGGGTGGAGGGTTCCAATTCACCCCTCCACTTT. Residues: CASSLRVEGSNSPLHF.

A remark on this clone: Mismatch with germline at one junction end may stem from a read error. The CDR3 here is CASSDSFIQETQYF. The CDR3 coding sequence is TGTGCCAGCAGTGACTCGTTCATCCAAGAGACCCAGTACTTC. The chain recombines TRBV6-5 with TRBJ2-5; no reliable D call. Per the germline V gene, CDR1 is MNHEY and CDR2 is SVGAGI. CDR3 length: 14 residues.

The V gene is TRBV7-2, the J gene TRBJ2-3, with 7 bases matching TRBD2. The CDR3 is made up of 13 amino acids. Losses at the gene ends were 3 bases for V and 6 bases for J; bases not matched to a gene: 3. From germline, CDR1 is SGHTA and CDR2 FQGNSA. The DNA for the CDR3 is TGTGCCAGCAGCTTTGAACTAGCGGATACGCAGTATTTT. This sequence encodes CASSFELADTQYF. The full variable domain, with the rest looked up from reference TRBV7-2 and TRBJ2-3, is GAGVSQSPSNKVTEKGKDVELRCDPISGHTALYWYRQSLGQGLEFLIYFQGNSAPDKSGLPSDRFSAERTGGSVSTLTIQRTQQEDSAVYLCASSFELADTQYFGPGTRLTVL.

The rearrangement joins TRBV19 to TRBJ1-6; D possibly corresponds to TRBD1 (6 bases). The CDR3 spans 15 residues. V lost 7 bases and J 4 bases, leaving 14 bases between the germline ends. Germline V gene lookup returns CDR1 LNHDA and CDR2 SQIVND (reference sequence). This chain's CDR3 is CASTPGVPYNSPLHF. For the CDR3, the DNA is TGTGCCAGTACTCCAGGGGTGCCGTATAATTCACCCCTCCACTTT.

This clone is a singleton in its sample. This CDR3 is CASSLVPQGAGTEAFF. CDR3 sequence (DNA): TGTGCCAGCAGTTTGGTCCCCCAGGGCGCCGGCACTGAAGCTTTCTTT. The rearrangement uses TRBV28 and TRBJ1-1, with a tentative D call TRBD1 (5 bases). Germline CDR1 and CDR2: MDHEN and SYDVKM. CDR3 length: 16 amino acids. Trimming pared 3 bases from V and 4 bases from J, leaving 18 bases between.

The genes are TRBV12-3 or TRBV12-4 and TRBJ2-6, with D unclear. Between the trimmed V and J ends, which lost 8 bases and 2 bases, there was a span of 4 bases. The CDR3 loop spans 12 amino acids. CDR3 nucleotides: TGTGCCAGCTCTCCTGGGGCCAACGTCCTGACTTTC. It yields the protein CASSPGANVLTF.

This chain joins TRBV28 and TRBJ1-2; 9 bases line up with TRBD1. The CDR3 runs 16 residues. The J segment lost 12 bases and the V segment lost 4 bases, leaving 18 bases of the junction unmatched. Germline V gene sequence: CDR1 MDHEN, CDR2 SYDVKM. The CDR3 nucleotides read TGTGCCAGCAGTTATGCCCCCGGGACAGGGCGCCGCCCCAACACCTTC. Its translation: CASSYAPGTGRRPNTF.

The J gene is TRBJ2-1, the V gene TRBV9; no definite D call. The CDR3 is 13 residues long. The ends were cut back, 0 bases at V and 5 bases at J, with 6 bases in the middle. The germline gives CDR1 SGDLS, CDR2 YYNGEE. Here the CDR3 DNA reads TGTGCCAGCAGCGTAGAGGCGGACAATGAGCAGTTCTTC. This sequence encodes CASSVEADNEQFF.

V is TRBV2 and J is TRBJ2-5; TRBD2 agrees at 7 bases. Germline CDR1 and CDR2: SNHLY and FYNNEI. The junction had 6 bases not matched to a gene; V was cut back by 8 bases and J by 3 bases. The CDR3 spans 13 residues. CDR3 in DNA: TGTGCCAGCTCGCGGGGGTGGGAAGAGACCCAGTACTTC. It yields the protein CASSRGWEETQYF.

The genes are TRBV12-3 or TRBV12-4 and TRBJ2-3, with 10 nucleotides matching TRBD1. The V and J ends lost 5 bases and 6 bases, in that order; junction bases with no gene match: 2. This CDR3 has 13 residues. CDR3 residues: CASSRQGADTQYF. CDR3 DNA: TGTGCCAGCAGTAGACAGGGGGCGGATACGCAGTATTTT.

This chain connects TRBV7-6 to TRBJ2-1; TRBD2 matches 12 bases. Germline assignment: CDR1 SGHVS and CDR2 FNYEAQ. V trimming: 1 base; J trimming: 2 bases; junction bases outside the gene matches: 12. The CDR3 runs 20 residues. The CDR3 DNA reads TGTGCCAGCAGCTTAGAAGTTGCGGTAGGACTAGCGGGACCCTACAATGAGCAGTTCTTC. As protein: CASSLEVAVGLAGPYNEQFF.